This T cell receptor (beta chain) was observed in a study of response to subunit inactivated influenza vaccine. Findings of the study overall: Each seasonal flu vaccination may recruit only limited new T cells, authors suggested.

TCRdb reanalysed the RT-PCR reads using MiXCR and keeps one entry per CDR3 protein. The sample lists roughly 460,000 distinct CDR3 sequences, 9.5% to 13% occurring once. Trimming cost V 0 bases and J 7 bases, with 17 bases left between them. The CDR3 totals 16 residues. Germline CDR1 reads KGHDR; CDR2 reads SFDVKD. The table lists this clonotype with a few counts. Its antigen is not known. Specimen: PBMCs from blood, collected around seven weeks after vaccination. V and J are TRBV24-1 and TRBJ2-5, with unresolved D. The clonotype originates from a middle-aged man who received an inactivated influenza vaccine. DNA for the CDR3: TGTGCCACCAGTGATTTGCGTGGTGGGTTTACGGGGACCCAGTACTTC. This encodes CATSDLRGGFTGTQYF.